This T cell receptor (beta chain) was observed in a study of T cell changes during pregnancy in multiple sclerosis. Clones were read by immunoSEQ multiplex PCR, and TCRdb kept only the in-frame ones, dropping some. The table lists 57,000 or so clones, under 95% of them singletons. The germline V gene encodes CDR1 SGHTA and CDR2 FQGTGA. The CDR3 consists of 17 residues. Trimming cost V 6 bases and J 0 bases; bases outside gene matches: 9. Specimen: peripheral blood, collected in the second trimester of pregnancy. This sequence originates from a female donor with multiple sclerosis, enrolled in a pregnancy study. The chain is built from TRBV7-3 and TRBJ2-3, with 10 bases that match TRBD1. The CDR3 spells CASSRTGGISSTDTQYF. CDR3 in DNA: TGTGCCAGCAGTCGGACAGGGGGAATTTCTAGCACAGATACGCAGTATTTT.